One and the same sample provided the 29 T cell receptor beta chains below, sequenced in a study of technical replicates of blood from a handful of donors. TCRdb's table, derived via immunoSEQ multiplex PCR, lists solely in-frame clones and lacks some. Of under 65,000 clones listed, 65% to 90% were seen once; the top ten hold less than 6%. The material sequenced was PBMCs. Source of these receptors: a human donor in good health. Some clones in this sample may be carry-over from other donors' samples.

This clone was seen a few times. The V and J genes are TRBV7-6 and TRBJ2-2; D is possibly TRBD1 (5 bases). The CDR3 sequence is 14 residues long. CDR1 and CDR2 (germline): SGHVS, FNYEAQ. Trimming shortened V by 5 bases and J by 3 bases, and 10 bases separated the two germline ends. DNA of the CDR3: TGTGCCAGCAGCCCAGACAGATACACCGGGGAGCTGTTTTTT. Translating gives CASSPDRYTGELFF.

The chain couples TRBV6-5 to TRBJ1-4; 7 bases map to TRBD1. From germline, CDR1 is MNHEY and CDR2 SVGAGI. The CDR3 has 14 amino acids. The V gene end was trimmed by 5 bases and the J gene end by 3 bases; junction bases not matched to a gene: 3. The chain's CDR3 is CASSRGQANEKLFF. CDR3 in DNA: TGTGCCAGCAGTAGGGGGCAGGCTAATGAAAAACTGTTTTTT.

This clone was seen a few times. J is TRBJ1-1 and V is TRBV4-1, with 7 bases lining up with TRBD1. The CDR3 is made up of 14 amino acids. J gave up 1 base and V 5 bases, and 4 bases lay outside the gene matches. CDR1 is MGHRA and CDR2 is YSYEKL in the germline V gene. CDR3 coding DNA: TGCGCCAGCAGCTATCGACAGGGGAACACTGAAGCTTTCTTT. Translating gives CASSYRQGNTEAFF.

CDR3 nucleotides: TGTGCCAGCAGCCGGACAGATGGGGCCTCCTACGAGCAGTACTTC. It encodes CASSRTDGASYEQYF. This chain uses TRBV7-9 with TRBJ2-7; D perhaps matches TRBD1 (6 bases). Germline values: CDR1 SEHNR, CDR2 FQNEAQ (reference sequence). Trimming removed 5 bases from V and 0 bases from J, with 14 bases in between. The CDR3 totals 15 residues.

V and J are TRBV6-6 and TRBJ2-7; 10 nucleotides align to TRBD1. This CDR3 region has 16 residues. Germline trimming cut 2 bases from V and 5 bases from J; bases unmatched to any gene: 9. Germline V lookup: CDR1 MNHNY, CDR2 SVGAGI (reference sequence). CDR3: CASSYGGTGVTDEQYF. The CDR3 nucleotides read TGTGCCAGCAGTTACGGGGGGACAGGGGTAACAGACGAGCAGTACTTC.

V and J are TRBV7-2 and TRBJ1-6; perhaps TRBD1 as D (6 bases). Trimming removed 3 bases from V and 4 bases from J, with 13 bases in between. The CDR3 spans 16 residues. Per germline, CDR1 SGHTA and CDR2 FQGNSA. The CDR3 DNA reads as TGTGCCAGCAGCTTCGGGCGGGGGGCGTATAATTCACCCCTCCACTTT. This sequence encodes CASSFGRGAYNSPLHF.

This chain connects TRBV7-2 to TRBJ2-5, with D possibly TRBD1 on 6 matching bases. Germline CDR1 and CDR2: SGHTA and FQGNSA. The CDR3 extends over 13 amino acids. V was clipped by 5 bases and J by 9 bases, with 16 bases between them. The CDR3 DNA follows: TGTGCCAGCAGCCCAGGGTCTGACAGGTCCCAGTACTTC. It translates to CASSPGSDRSQYF.

The chain carries TRBV19 and TRBJ1-2; D gene uncertain. The CDR3 is 13 residues long. V lost 7 bases and J lost 8, with 17 bases in between. Germline V CDR1 and CDR2: LNHDA, SQIVND (reference sequence). Here the CDR3 reads CASKSDPTGGYTF. CDR3 DNA sequence: TGTGCCAGTAAATCGGACCCGACGGGGGGCTACACCTTC.

The genes are TRBV5-4 and TRBJ1-2; 10 positions agree with TRBD1. Germline values: CDR1 SGHNT, CDR2 YYREEE (reference sequence). This CDR3 contains 15 residues. V shed 5 bases, J shed 3 bases, and the junction held 7 bases outside the gene matches. The DNA of the CDR3 is TGTGCCAGCAGGCGGACAGGGGGTAGCGACTATGGCTACACCTTC. Its protein product is CASRRTGGSDYGYTF.

The chain uses TRBV5-1 and TRBJ2-2, with D possibly matching TRBD2 (5 bases). Germline loops: CDR1 SGHRS, CDR2 YFSETQ. The CDR3 runs 14 residues. The V gene lost 7 bases and the J gene lost 2 bases, with 12 bases spanning the gap. The CDR3 reads CASYSGSNTGELFF. CDR3 in DNA: TGCGCCAGCTACAGCGGATCCAACACCGGGGAGCTGTTTTTT.

V usage is TRBV7-2 and J usage is TRBJ1-2; D is unresolved. V dropped 8 bases and J dropped 5 bases, with 9 bases sitting between them. CDR3 length: 11 residues. Germline values: CDR1 SGHTA, CDR2 FQGNSA. The CDR3, as DNA: TGTGCCAGCGGATCGGGTTATGGCTACACCTTC. Translating it yields CASGSGYGYTF. Full variable domain (missing parts from reference TRBV7-2 and TRBJ1-2): GAGVSQSPSNKVTEKGKDVELRCDPISGHTALYWYRQSLGQGLEFLIYFQGNSAPDKSGLPSDRFSAERTGGSVSTLTIQRTQQEDSAVYLCASGSGYGYTFGSGTRLTVV.

This sequence joins TRBV6-1 and TRBJ1-2; weak D call: TRBD1 (5 bases). Germline loops: CDR1 MNHNS, CDR2 SASEGT. The V end was cut by 4 bases, the J end by 10 bases, with 10 bases between. The CDR3 contains 11 residues. The CDR3, as DNA: TGTGCCAGCAGTGTACAGGTCAACTACACCTTC. It yields the protein CASSVQVNYTF.

The chain joins TRBV4-1 to TRBJ1-2; 7 nucleotides line up with TRBD1. The CDR3 sequence is 15 residues long. Trimming took 0 bases from V and 4 from J; bases not matched to a gene: 5. CDR1 MGHRA and CDR2 YSYEKL come from the germline V gene. The chain's CDR3 is CASSQDWGQTYGYTF. CDR3 coding DNA: TGCGCCAGCAGCCAAGATTGGGGACAGACCTATGGCTACACCTTC.

Only one count was recorded for this clone. The chain employs TRBV5-1 and TRBJ2-7, with 8 nucleotides matching TRBD2. The CDR3 is 14 residues long. J was trimmed by 4 bases and V by 4 bases; bases with no gene match: 7. CDR1 is SGHRS, CDR2 YFSETQ, per germline. The CDR3, as DNA: TGCGCCAGCAGCCCGGGGGGGCCCCAGTACGAGCAGTACTTC. As protein: CASSPGGPQYEQYF.

This chain uses TRBV15 with TRBJ2-5; TRBD2 is a possible D gene (6 bases). CDR3 length: 15 amino acids. The germline V gene encodes CDR1 LNHNV and CDR2 YYDKDF (reference sequence). The V gene lost 0 bases and the J gene lost 6 bases, with 14 bases spanning the gap. The CDR3 sequence: CATSRDEEGMKTQYF. CDR3 nucleotide sequence: TGTGCCACCAGCAGAGATGAGGAGGGCATGAAGACCCAGTACTTC. Full variable domain (missing parts from reference TRBV15 and TRBJ2-5): DAMVIQNPRYQVTQFGKPVTLSCSQTLNHNVMYWYQQKSSQAPKLLFHYYDKDFNNEADTPDNFQSRRPNTSFCFLDIRSPGLGDTAMYLCATSRDEEGMKTQYFGPGTRLLVL.

The CDR3 loop is CAWGQGAYEQYF. As DNA, the CDR3 is TGTGCCTGGGGACAGGGGGCATACGAGCAGTACTTC. J is TRBJ2-7 and V is TRBV30; TRBD1 aligns across 11 bases. V gave up 5 bases and J gave up 4 bases; unmatched junction bases: 1. This CDR3 has 12 residues. The V gene's germline CDR1 is GTSNPN and CDR2 SVGIG (reference sequence).

V and J are TRBV10-3 and TRBJ1-4; D is ambiguous. The CDR3 length is 16 residues. In germline, CDR1 is ENHRY, CDR2 SYGVKD. Trimming removed 0 bases at V and 5 bases at J, with 13 bases between. The CDR3 loop reads CAISESGRSGNEKLFF. As DNA, the CDR3 is TGTGCCATCAGTGAGTCAGGGAGGAGTGGGAATGAAAAACTGTTTTTT.

V usage is TRBV27 and J usage is TRBJ2-3; 7 nucleotides match TRBD1. With 2 bases clipped from V and 5 bases from J, the junction kept 4 bases outside the gene matches. CDR3 length: 14 residues. Germline V lookup: CDR1 MNHEY, CDR2 SMNVEV (reference sequence). CDR3: CASSLRGGQDTQYF. In nucleotides, the CDR3 is TGTGCCAGCAGTTTAAGAGGGGGCCAAGATACGCAGTATTTT.

The chain employs TRBV6-6 and TRBJ2-5; no reliable D call. CDR1 is MNHNY, CDR2 SVGAGI, per germline (reference sequence). The CDR3 is 11 residues long. The V and J ends lost 4 bases and 5 bases respectively, with 5 bases between them. The CDR3 region is CASSLRETQYF. As DNA, the CDR3 is TGTGCCAGCAGTTTACGGGAGACCCAGTACTTC.

The chain recombines TRBV10-3 with TRBJ2-5; 9 bases are a match to TRBD2. The CDR3 spans 14 residues. CDR1 ENHRY and CDR2 SYGVKD come from the germline V gene. The V segment lost 8 bases and the J segment 5 bases; nucleotides outside the gene matches: 9. In nucleotides, the CDR3 is TGTGCCATCTCCAAGTCTAGCGGGGCGGAGACCCAGTACTTC. It yields the protein CAISKSSGAETQYF.

J is TRBJ2-7 and V is TRBV9; 8 nucleotides line up with TRBD1. Germline V gives CDR1 SGDLS, CDR2 YYNGEE. There are 15 residues in the CDR3. V shed 0 bases and J 4 bases; nucleotides not matched to a gene: 6. CDR3 protein: CASSVGSGGGYEQYF. The CDR3 coding sequence is TGTGCCAGCAGCGTAGGGTCAGGGGGCGGGTACGAGCAGTACTTC.

The rearrangement joins TRBV7-3 to TRBJ2-1, with 8 bases that match TRBD1. V was pared by 6 bases and J by 4 bases, with 17 bases of the junction left unmatched. Looked up from germline, CDR1 is SGHTA and CDR2 is FQGTGA. The CDR3 has 18 residues. The CDR3 DNA follows: TGTGCCAGCAGTATTAAAGGTTACGGGACAGGCGTTTACAATGAGCAGTTCTTC. As protein: CASSIKGYGTGVYNEQFF.

The chain couples TRBV27 to TRBJ1-2, with TRBD1 as a possible D gene (5 bases). CDR3 size: 15 residues. With 3 bases removed from V and 7 bases from J, the gap between germline ends came to 18 bases. Germline values: CDR1 MNHEY, CDR2 SMNVEV (reference sequence). Here the CDR3 DNA reads TGTGCCAGCAGTTTGCAGGGCCCCGGGGGGGGTGGCTACACCTTC. It is translated as CASSLQGPGGGGYTF.

This clone was recorded many times. The chain has TRBV15 and TRBJ1-1; D gene ambiguous. V lost 0 bases and J lost 5, with 10 bases in between. Germline-derived CDR1 and CDR2 are LNHNV and YYDKDF (reference sequence). The length of the CDR3 is 14 residues. CDR3 nucleotide sequence: TGTGCCACCAGCAGAGATTTATTGCAGACTGAAGCTTTCTTT. Encoded protein: CATSRDLLQTEAFF.

This chain uses TRBV7-2 with TRBJ2-5, with 11 bases fitting TRBD2. This CDR3 region has 17 residues. Germline CDR1 is SGHTA and CDR2 is FQGNSA. After removal of 1 base from V and 5 bases from J, the junction contained 9 bases not matched to a gene. The CDR3 DNA reads as TGTGCCAGCAGCTTAGTTAGCGGGAGGGCCGTTGGCGAGACCCAGTACTTC. Translated: CASSLVSGRAVGETQYF.

V is TRBV7-9 and J is TRBJ2-6; D gene unclear. This CDR3 spans 13 amino acids. The ends were cut back, 8 bases at V and 4 bases at J, with 9 bases in the middle. Per germline, CDR1 SEHNR and CDR2 FQNEAQ (reference sequence). Here the CDR3 reads CASSRWGANVLTF. The DNA for the CDR3 is TGTGCCAGCTCCCGGTGGGGGGCCAACGTCCTGACTTTC.

The rearrangement uses TRBV7-6 and TRBJ2-1; D is uncertain. The germline CDR1 and CDR2 sequences are SGHVS and FNYEAQ. The CDR3 covers 13 residues. The ends were cut back, 1 base at V and 7 bases at J, with 8 bases in the middle. This chain's CDR3 is CASSLDWANEQFF. The CDR3 nucleotides are TGTGCCAGCAGCTTAGATTGGGCGAATGAGCAGTTCTTC.

As for this clone: This CDR3 is also generated by other DNA sequences in the sample. The CDR3 region has the DNA TGTGCCAGTAGTATACCGGGGAACACTGAAGCTTTCTTT. It encodes CASSIPGNTEAFF. The chain links TRBV19 to TRBJ1-1, with D hard to call. Between the trimmed V and J ends, which lost 2 bases and 1 base, there was a span of 5 bases. Germline CDR1 is LNHDA and CDR2 is SQIVND (reference sequence). The CDR3 totals 13 residues. Based on the CDR3 plus reference TRBV19 and TRBJ1-1, the full variable domain is DGGITQSPKYLFRKEGQNVTLSCEQNLNHDAMYWYRQDPGQGLRLIYYSQIVNDFQKGDIAEGYSVSREKKESFPLTVTSAQKNPTAFYLCASSIPGNTEAFFGQGTRLTVV.

V and J are TRBV6-1 and TRBJ1-1; 8 nucleotides align to TRBD1. From germline, CDR1 is MNHNS and CDR2 SASEGT. With V trimmed by 6 bases and J by 3 bases, 9 bases remained unmatched. The CDR3 totals 15 residues. The CDR3 loop reads CASRTILTGDTEAFF. CDR3 nucleotides: TGTGCCAGCAGGACAATTTTGACAGGGGACACTGAAGCTTTCTTT.